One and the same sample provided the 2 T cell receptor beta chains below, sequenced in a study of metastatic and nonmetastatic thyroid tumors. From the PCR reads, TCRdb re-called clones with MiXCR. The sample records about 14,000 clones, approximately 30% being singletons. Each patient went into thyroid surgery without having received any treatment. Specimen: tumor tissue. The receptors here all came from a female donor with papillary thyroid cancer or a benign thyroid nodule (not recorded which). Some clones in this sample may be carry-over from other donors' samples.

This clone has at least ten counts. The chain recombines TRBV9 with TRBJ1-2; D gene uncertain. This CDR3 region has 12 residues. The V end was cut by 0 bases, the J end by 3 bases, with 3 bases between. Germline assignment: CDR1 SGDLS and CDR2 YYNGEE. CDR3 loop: CASSVGHYGYTF. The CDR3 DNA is TGTGCCAGCAGCGTAGGACACTATGGCTACACCTTC. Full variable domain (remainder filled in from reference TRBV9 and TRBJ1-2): DSGVTQTPKHLITATGQRVTLRCSPRSGDLSVYWYQQSLDQGLQFLIQYYNGEERAKGNILERFSAQQFPDLHSELNLSSLELGDSALYFCASSVGHYGYTFGSGTRLTVV.

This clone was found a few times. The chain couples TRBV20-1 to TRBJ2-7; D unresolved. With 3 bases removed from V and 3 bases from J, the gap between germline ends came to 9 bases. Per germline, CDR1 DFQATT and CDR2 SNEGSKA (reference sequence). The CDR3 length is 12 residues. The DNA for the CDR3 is TGCAGTGCTAGTAGTCCCAGCTACGAGCAGTACTTC. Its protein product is CSASSPSYEQYF.